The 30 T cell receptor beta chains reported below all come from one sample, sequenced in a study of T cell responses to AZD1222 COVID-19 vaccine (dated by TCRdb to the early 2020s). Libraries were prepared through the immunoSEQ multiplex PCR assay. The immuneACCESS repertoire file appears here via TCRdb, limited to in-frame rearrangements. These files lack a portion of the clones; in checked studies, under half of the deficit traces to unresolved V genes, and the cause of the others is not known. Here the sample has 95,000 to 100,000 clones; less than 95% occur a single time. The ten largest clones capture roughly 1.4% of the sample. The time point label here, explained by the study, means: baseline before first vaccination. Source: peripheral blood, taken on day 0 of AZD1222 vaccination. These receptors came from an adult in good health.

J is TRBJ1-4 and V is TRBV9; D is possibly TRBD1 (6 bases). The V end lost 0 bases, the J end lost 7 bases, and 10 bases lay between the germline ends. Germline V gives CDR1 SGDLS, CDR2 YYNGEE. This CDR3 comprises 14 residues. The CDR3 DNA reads TGTGCCAGCAGCGTAGAACAGGGTTCTGAAAAACTGTTTTTT. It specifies CASSVEQGSEKLFF.

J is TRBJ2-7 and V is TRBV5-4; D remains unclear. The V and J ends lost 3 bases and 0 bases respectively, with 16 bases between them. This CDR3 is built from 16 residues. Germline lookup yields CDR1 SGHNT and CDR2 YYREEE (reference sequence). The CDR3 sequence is CASSSLKSGPSYEQYF. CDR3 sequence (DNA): TGTGCCAGCAGCTCCCTAAAATCGGGCCCCTCCTACGAGCAGTACTTC.

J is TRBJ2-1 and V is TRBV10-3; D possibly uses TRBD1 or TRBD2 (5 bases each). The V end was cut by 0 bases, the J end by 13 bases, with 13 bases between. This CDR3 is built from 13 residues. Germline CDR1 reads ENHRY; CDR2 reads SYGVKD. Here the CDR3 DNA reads TGTGCCATCAGTGAGTCTGGGGGAGACCCTCAGTTCTTC. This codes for CAISESGGDPQFF.

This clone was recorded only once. DNA for the CDR3: TGTGCCAGCAGTTCTTCCATGTCAGGGCCACTCTACGAGCAGTACTTC. Its translation: CASSSSMSGPLYEQYF. The chain carries TRBV27 and TRBJ2-7, with D possibly being TRBD1 (5 bases). The germline V gene has CDR1 MNHEY and CDR2 SMNVEV (reference sequence). CDR3 length: 16 amino acids. V was shortened by 4 bases and J by 3 bases, with 19 bases between the two germline ends.

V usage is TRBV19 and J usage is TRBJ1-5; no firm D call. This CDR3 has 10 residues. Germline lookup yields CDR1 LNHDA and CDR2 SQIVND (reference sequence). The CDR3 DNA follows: TGTTCCACCGGAATCCGGCCCCAGCATTTT. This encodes CSTGIRPQHF.

CDR3 nucleotide sequence: TGTGCCAGCAGTGACGGACGTCGCGTCGCTTTCTTT. Translation gives CASSDGRRVAFF. This chain joins TRBV2 and TRBJ1-1; D uncertain. The V gene's germline CDR1 is SNHLY and CDR2 FYNNEI. V was cut by 3 bases and J by 11 bases, with 13 bases left in between. There are 12 residues in the CDR3.

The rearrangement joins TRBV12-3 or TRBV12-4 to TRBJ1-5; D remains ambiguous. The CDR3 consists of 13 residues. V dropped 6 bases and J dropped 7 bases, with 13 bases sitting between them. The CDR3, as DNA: TGTGCCAGCAGGGGCGCAGGTGGGCAGCCCCAGCATTTT. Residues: CASRGAGGQPQHF.

The CDR3 region has the DNA TGTGCCAGTAGTCGACAGCGCTATGGCTACACCTTC. Protein: CASSRQRYGYTF. This rearrangement joins TRBV19 to TRBJ1-2; weak D call: TRBD1 (5 bases). Deletions cut 5 bases from V and 4 bases from J, with 8 bases between. The CDR3 has 12 residues. Germline V gene data show CDR1 as LNHDA and CDR2 as SQIVND (reference sequence). Drawing the rest from reference TRBV19 and TRBJ1-2, the complete variable domain is DGGITQSPKYLFRKEGQNVTLSCEQNLNHDAMYWYRQDPGQGLRLIYYSQIVNDFQKGDIAEGYSVSREKKESFPLTVTSAQKNPTAFYLCASSRQRYGYTFGSGTRLTVV.

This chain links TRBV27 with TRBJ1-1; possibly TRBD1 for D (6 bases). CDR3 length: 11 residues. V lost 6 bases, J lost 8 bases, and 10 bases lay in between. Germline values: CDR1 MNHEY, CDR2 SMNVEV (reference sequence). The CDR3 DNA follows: TGTGCCAGCAGGTCCGGGACAGAAGCTTTCTTT. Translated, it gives CASRSGTEAFF.

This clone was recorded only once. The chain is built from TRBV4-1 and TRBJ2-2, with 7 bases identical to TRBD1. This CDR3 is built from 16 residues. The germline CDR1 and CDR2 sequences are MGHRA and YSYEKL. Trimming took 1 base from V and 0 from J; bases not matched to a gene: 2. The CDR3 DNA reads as TGCGCCAGCAGCCAAGCTCAGGGGGCGAACACCGGGGAGCTGTTTTTT. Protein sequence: CASSQAQGANTGELFF.

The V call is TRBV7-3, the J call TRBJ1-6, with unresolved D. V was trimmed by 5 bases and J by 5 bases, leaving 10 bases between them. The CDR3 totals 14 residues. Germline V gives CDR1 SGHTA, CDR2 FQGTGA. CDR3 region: CASSLGSHNSPLHF. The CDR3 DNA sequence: TGTGCCAGCAGCCTAGGATCCCATAATTCACCCCTCCACTTT.

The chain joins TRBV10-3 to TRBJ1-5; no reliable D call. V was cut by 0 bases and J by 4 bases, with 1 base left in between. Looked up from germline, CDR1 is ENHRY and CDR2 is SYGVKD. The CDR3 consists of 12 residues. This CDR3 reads CAISESNQPQHF. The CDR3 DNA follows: TGTGCCATCAGTGAGTCGAATCAGCCCCAGCATTTT.

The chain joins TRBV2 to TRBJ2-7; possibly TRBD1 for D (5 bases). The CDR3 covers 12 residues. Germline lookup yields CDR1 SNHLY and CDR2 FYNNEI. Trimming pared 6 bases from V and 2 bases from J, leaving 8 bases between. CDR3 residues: CASRKDTYEQYF. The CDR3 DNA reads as TGTGCCAGCAGAAAGGACACCTACGAGCAGTACTTC.

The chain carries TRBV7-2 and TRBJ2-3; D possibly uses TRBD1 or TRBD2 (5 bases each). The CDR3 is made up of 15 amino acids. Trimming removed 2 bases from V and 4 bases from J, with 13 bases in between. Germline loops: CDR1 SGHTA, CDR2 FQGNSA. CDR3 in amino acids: CASSLYGGEADTQYF. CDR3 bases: TGTGCCAGCAGCTTATATGGGGGAGAAGCAGATACGCAGTATTTT.

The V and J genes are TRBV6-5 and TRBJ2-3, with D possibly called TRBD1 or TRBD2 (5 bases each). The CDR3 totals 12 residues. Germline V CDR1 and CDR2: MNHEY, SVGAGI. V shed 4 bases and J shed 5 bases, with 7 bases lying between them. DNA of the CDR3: TGTGCCAGCAGTTTGGGACGAGATACGCAGTATTTT. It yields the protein CASSLGRDTQYF.

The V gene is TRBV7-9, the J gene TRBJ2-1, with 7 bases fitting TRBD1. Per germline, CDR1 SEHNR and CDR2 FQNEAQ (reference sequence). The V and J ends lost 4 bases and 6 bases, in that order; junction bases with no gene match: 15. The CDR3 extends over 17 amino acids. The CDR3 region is CASSYLSGTESFNEQFF. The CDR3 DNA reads TGTGCCAGCAGCTACCTCTCCGGGACAGAATCTTTCAATGAGCAGTTCTTC.

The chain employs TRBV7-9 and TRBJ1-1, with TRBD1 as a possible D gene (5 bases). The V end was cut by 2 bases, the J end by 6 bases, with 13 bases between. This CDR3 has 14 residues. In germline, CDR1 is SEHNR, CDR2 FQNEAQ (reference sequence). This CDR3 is CASSLRGREAEAFF. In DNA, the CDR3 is TGTGCCAGCAGCTTAAGGGGTCGGGAAGCTGAAGCTTTCTTT.

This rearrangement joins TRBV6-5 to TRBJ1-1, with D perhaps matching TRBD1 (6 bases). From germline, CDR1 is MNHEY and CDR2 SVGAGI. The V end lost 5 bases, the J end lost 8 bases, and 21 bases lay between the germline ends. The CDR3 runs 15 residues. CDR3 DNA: TGTGCCAGCAGTCCCTTTGGGACATGGCCAATAGAAGCTTTCTTT. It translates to CASSPFGTWPIEAFF.

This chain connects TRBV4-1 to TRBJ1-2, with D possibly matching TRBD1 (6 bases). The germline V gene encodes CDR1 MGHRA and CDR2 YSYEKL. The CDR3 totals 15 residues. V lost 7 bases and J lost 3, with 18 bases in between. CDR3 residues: CASNDRGAGDYGYTF. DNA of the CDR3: TGCGCCAGCAACGATAGGGGGGCTGGGGACTATGGCTACACCTTC.

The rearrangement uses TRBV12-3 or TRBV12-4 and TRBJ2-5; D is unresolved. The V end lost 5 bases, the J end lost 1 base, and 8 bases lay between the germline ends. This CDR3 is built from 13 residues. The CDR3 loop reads CASSPMPQETQYF. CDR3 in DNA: TGTGCCAGCAGTCCGATGCCCCAAGAGACCCAGTACTTC.

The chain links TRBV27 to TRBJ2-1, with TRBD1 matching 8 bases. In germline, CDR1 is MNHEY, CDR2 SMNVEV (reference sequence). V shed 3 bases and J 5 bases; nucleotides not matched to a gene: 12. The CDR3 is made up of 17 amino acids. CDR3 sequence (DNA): TGTGCCAGCAGTTTGGTCGTGGACAGGGAAAGAAACAATGAGCAGTTCTTC. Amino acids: CASSLVVDRERNNEQFF.

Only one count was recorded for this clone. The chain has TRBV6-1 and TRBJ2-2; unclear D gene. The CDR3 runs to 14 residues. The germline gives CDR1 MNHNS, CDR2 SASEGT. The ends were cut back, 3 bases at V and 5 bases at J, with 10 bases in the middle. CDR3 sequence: CASSELHLTGELFF. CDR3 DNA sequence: TGTGCCAGCAGTGAGCTTCACCTTACCGGGGAGCTGTTTTTT.

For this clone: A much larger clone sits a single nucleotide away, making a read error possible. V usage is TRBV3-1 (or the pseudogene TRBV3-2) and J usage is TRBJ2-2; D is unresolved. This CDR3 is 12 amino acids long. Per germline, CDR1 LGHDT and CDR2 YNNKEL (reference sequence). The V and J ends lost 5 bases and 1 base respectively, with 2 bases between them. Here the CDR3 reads CASSLNTGELFF. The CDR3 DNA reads TGTGCCAGCAGCTTGAACACCGGGGAGCTGTTTTTT.

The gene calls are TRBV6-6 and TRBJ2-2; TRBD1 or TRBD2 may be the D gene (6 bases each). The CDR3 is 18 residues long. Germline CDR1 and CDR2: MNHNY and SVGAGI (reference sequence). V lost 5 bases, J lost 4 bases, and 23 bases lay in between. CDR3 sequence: CASSQSQYGGLSTGELFF. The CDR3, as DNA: TGTGCCAGCAGTCAGTCACAGTATGGGGGGCTCAGCACCGGGGAGCTGTTTTTT.

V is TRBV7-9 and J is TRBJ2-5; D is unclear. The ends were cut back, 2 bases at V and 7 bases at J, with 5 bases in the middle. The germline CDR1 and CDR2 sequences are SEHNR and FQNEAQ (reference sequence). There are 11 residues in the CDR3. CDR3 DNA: TGTGCCAGCAGCTTAACTGGGACCCAGTACTTC. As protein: CASSLTGTQYF. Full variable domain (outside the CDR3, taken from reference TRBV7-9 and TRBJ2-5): DTGVSQNPRHKITKRGQNVTFRCDPISEHNRLYWYRQTLGQGPEFLTYFQNEAQLEKSRLLSDRFSAERPKGSFSTLEIQRTEQGDSAMYLCASSLTGTQYFGPGTRLLVL.

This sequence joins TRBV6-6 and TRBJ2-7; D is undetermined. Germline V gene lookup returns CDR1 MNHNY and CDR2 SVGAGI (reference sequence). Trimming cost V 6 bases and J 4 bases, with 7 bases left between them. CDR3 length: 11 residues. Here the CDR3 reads CASSPEYEQYF. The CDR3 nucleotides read TGTGCCAGCAGCCCAGAGTACGAGCAGTACTTC.

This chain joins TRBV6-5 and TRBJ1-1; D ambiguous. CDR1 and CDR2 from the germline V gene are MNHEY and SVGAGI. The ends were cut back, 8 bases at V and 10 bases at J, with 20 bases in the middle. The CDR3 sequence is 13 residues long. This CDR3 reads CASGETTPRSAFF. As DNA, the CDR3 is TGTGCCAGCGGGGAAACGACGCCACGCTCAGCTTTCTTT.

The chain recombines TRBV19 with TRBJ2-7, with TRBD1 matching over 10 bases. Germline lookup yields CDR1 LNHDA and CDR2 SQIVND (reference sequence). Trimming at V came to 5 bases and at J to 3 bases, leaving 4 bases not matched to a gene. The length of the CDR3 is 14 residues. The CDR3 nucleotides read TGTGCCAGTAGTCGACAGGGGGCGCACTACGAGCAGTACTTC. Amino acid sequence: CASSRQGAHYEQYF.

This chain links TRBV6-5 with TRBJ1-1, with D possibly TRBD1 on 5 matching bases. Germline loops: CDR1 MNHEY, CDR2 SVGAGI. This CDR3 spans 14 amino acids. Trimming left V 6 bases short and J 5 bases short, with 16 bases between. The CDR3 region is CASSAREGETEAFF. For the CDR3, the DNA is TGTGCCAGCAGCGCTAGGGAAGGGGAGACTGAAGCTTTCTTT.

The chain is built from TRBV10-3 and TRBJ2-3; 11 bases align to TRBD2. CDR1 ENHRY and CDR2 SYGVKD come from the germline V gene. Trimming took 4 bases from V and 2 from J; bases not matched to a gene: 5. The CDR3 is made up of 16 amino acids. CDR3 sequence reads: CAISATSGGSTDTQYF. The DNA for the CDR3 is TGTGCCATCAGTGCCACTAGCGGGGGATCCACAGATACGCAGTATTTT.